The rows below give T cell receptor beta chains drawn from one sample of a study of T cell changes during pregnancy in multiple sclerosis. The method was immunoSEQ multiplex PCR; TCRdb's version includes in-frame clones alone and lacks a portion of them. Of nearly 70,000 clones in the sample, around 90% were seen once. The sequenced sample was peripheral blood, obtained in the second trimester of pregnancy. The receptors derive from a female donor in good health, enrolled as a control in a pregnancy study. The CDR3 runs from the conserved cysteine through the conserved F or W. The order of the fields is clone size, V gene, J gene, D gene, CDR3 DNA, CDR3 protein. A D gene is named only where the DNA matches it firmly. Where a row states a size, it is once, few, many or the class of an expanded clone; other rows omit it.

>-|TRBV27|TRBJ2-3|TRBD2
TGTGCCAGCAGTTTAGGCCTAGCGGGCCTCACAGATACGCAGTATTTT
CASSLGLAGLTDTQYF
>-|TRBV7-2|TRBJ2-1|TRBD2
TGTGCCAGCAGCCTGACTAGCGGGGCCCACAATGAGCAGTTCTTC
CASSLTSGAHNEQFF
>-|TRBV10-2|TRBJ1-2|TRBD1
TGCGCCAGCAGTGAAGCACAGGGGGATGGCTACACCTTC
CASSEAQGDGYTF
>-|TRBV19|TRBJ2-3|-
TGTGCCAGTAGTATCAGACAGGTTACAGATACGCAGTATTTT
CASSIRQVTDTQYF
>-|TRBV4-3|TRBJ1-1|-
TGCGCCAGCAGCGCATCAGGGGCGAAGAACACTGAAGCTTTCTTT
CASSASGAKNTEAFF
>-|TRBV28|TRBJ2-7|TRBD2
TGTGCCAGCAGTTTATGGACTAGCGGGAGCAAGGAGCAGTACTTC
CASSLWTSGSKEQYF
>-|TRBV19|TRBJ1-1|TRBD1
TGTGCCACCCGACAGGGTCGGGCAGCTTTCTTT
CATRQGRAAFF
>-|TRBV5-6|TRBJ2-1|TRBD1
TGTGCCAGCAGCTTCGGACAGGGGATGTACAATGAGCAGTTCTTC
CASSFGQGMYNEQFF
>-|TRBV5-1|TRBJ1-2|-
TGCGCCAGCAGCCCGTCCGGGGTAGAAGGCTACACCTTC
CASSPSGVEGYTF
>-|TRBV4-2|TRBJ2-1|-
TGTGCCAGCGGTACCCTAGCCTACAATGAGCAGTTCTTC
CASGTLAYNEQFF
>-|TRBV15|TRBJ2-1|TRBD1
TGTGCCACCAGCATTGACCGGGACAGGTACAATGAGCAGTTCTTC
CATSIDRDRYNEQFF
>-|TRBV6-5|TRBJ2-2|-
TGTGCCAGTCGATTCTTAGGGGGTTCCGGGGAGCTGTTTTTT
CASRFLGGSGELFF
>-|TRBV5-5|TRBJ1-5|-
TGTGCCAGCAGCTTGGGGCCCGGGGAGGGTCAGCCCCAGCATTTT
CASSLGPGEGQPQHF
>-|TRBV14|TRBJ2-2|-
TGTGCCAGCGCCGACTTCTCCGCGAACACCGGGGAGCTGTTTTTT
CASADFSANTGELFF
>-|TRBV7-2|TRBJ1-3|TRBD1
TGTGCCAGCAGCTCTATTCGACAGGGTACAGACACCATATATTTT
CASSSIRQGTDTIYF
>-|TRBV7-9|TRBJ2-5|TRBD2
TGTGCCAGCAGCTTATATAGCGGGGGGGCCCTTGAGACCCAGTACTTC
CASSLYSGGALETQYF
>few|TRBV6-4|TRBJ2-7|-
TGTGCCAGCAGCGTCCAGGGGACCCACGAGCAGTACTTC
CASSVQGTHEQYF
>-|TRBV11-2|TRBJ1-1|-
TGTGCCAGCAGTTTCGGCCGGGACAAATCCGAAGCTTTCTTT
CASSFGRDKSEAFF
>-|TRBV4-2|TRBJ1-3|-
TGTGCCAGCAGCCAGCGGGGCTCTGGAAACACCATATATTTT
CASSQRGSGNTIYF
>-|TRBV7-2|TRBJ1-2|-
TGTGCCAGCAGCTTATTAGTCAGGGATATAAGGGCATATGGCTACACCTTC
CASSLLVRDIRAYGYTF
>once|TRBV29-1|TRBJ2-1|-
TGCAGCGTTGTGGAGGGTGGGAATGAGCAGTTCTTC
CSVVEGGNEQFF
>-|TRBV15|TRBJ1-4|-
TGTGCCACCAGCAGACCCGGGGAAAAACTGTTTTTT
CATSRPGEKLFF
>-|TRBV30|TRBJ1-5|-
TGTGCCTGGAGTGGACAGCTAAATCAGCCCCAGCATTTT
CAWSGQLNQPQHF
>-|TRBV11-3|TRBJ2-1|TRBD1
TGTGCCAGCAGCCCAGGGGTTCAGGGGGCTTATGAGCAGTTCTTC
CASSPGVQGAYEQFF
>-|TRBV7-9|TRBJ2-7|TRBD2
TGTGCCACCCGACTAGCGGGAGGTAACGAGCAGTACTTC
CATRLAGGNEQYF
>-|TRBV23-1|TRBJ2-1|TRBD2
TGCGCCAGCAGTCAATATAGGACTAGCGGGAGCGGTAATGAGCAGTTCTTC
CASSQYRTSGSGNEQFF
>-|TRBV27|TRBJ2-4|-
TGTGCCAGCAGTTCAGGGGGGTCCAAAAACATTCAGTACTTC
CASSSGGSKNIQYF
>-|TRBV9|TRBJ2-7|TRBD1
TGTGCCAGCAGCACACGGGACAGGGACTACGAGCAGTACTTC
CASSTRDRDYEQYF
>-|TRBV5-4|TRBJ2-1|-
TGTGCCAGCAGCGCGGCCCGGGATTCGTCCAATGAGCAGTTCTTC
CASSAARDSSNEQFF
>-|TRBV28|TRBJ2-1|TRBD2
TGTGCCAGCAGTCCGCATAGCGGGACAAACAATGAGCAGTTCTTC
CASSPHSGTNNEQFF
>-|TRBV5-1|TRBJ2-3|TRBD2
TGCGCCAGCAGCTTGCGTTTTGTCAAGCTAGCGGGTTTTACAGATACGCAGTATTTT
CASSLRFVKLAGFTDTQYF
>-|TRBV4-1|TRBJ2-3|-
TGCGCCAGCAGCCGGGCGGGTGGGGGGACAGATACGCAGTATTTT
CASSRAGGGTDTQYF
>few|TRBV11-2|TRBJ2-3|TRBD1
TGTGCCAGCAGCACCCGAACGGGACAGGGGGCAGATACGCAGTATTTT
CASSTRTGQGADTQYF
>-|TRBV6-5|TRBJ2-7|TRBD2
TGTGCCAGCAGTTACTCGATCCACCTAGCGGGAGGGGAGCAGTACTTC
CASSYSIHLAGGEQYF
>-|TRBV5-1|TRBJ2-3|TRBD2
TGCGCCAGCAGCCGACTAGCGGGAGTCACAGATACGCAGTATTTT
CASSRLAGVTDTQYF
>-|TRBV10-2|TRBJ2-2|-
TGCGCCAGCAGTGAGTCGATGGGGGGCACCGGGGAGCTGTTTTTT
CASSESMGGTGELFF